These 4 T cell receptor beta chains came from one sample sequenced in a study of long-term antiretroviral therapy in people with HIV. Survey level was the resolution at which the v3.0 immunoSEQ assay ran. Produced via immunoSEQ multiplex PCR; TCRdb's table is partial and in-frame only. The sample consists of about 42,000 clones, roughly 86% of them appearing once. Here the sequenced sample was unsorted PBMCs, taken 0.1 years before starting antiretroviral therapy. The receptors were sampled from a woman between 45 and 60 years old with HIV.

V usage is TRBV19 and J usage is TRBJ1-5; a possible D gene is TRBD1 (5 bases). This CDR3 spans 14 amino acids. V was clipped by 3 bases and J by 4 bases, with 10 bases between them. CDR1 LNHDA and CDR2 SQIVND come from the germline V gene (reference sequence). For the CDR3, the DNA is TGTGCCAGTAGTATTAACTGGGGGAATCAGCCCCAGCATTTT. As protein: CASSINWGNQPQHF.

The chain joins TRBV10-1 to TRBJ2-3; tentative D call: TRBD2 (6 bases). Germline V CDR1 and CDR2: WNHNN, SYGVQD (reference sequence). The V end was cut by 0 bases, the J end by 1 base, with 17 bases between. The CDR3 spans 18 residues. The CDR3 DNA follows: TGCGCCAGCAGTGAGTCGAAGCGTCGGGGGACTGGCACAGATACGCAGTATTTT. Its translation: CASSESKRRGTGTDTQYF.

This rearrangement joins TRBV10-2 to TRBJ2-3, with a tentative D call TRBD2 (6 bases). V lost 4 bases, J lost 3 bases, and 17 bases lay in between. The CDR3 spans 16 residues. Germline CDR1 WSHSY, CDR2 SAAADI. The DNA of the CDR3 is TGCGCCAGCAGTGCCATCGCGGGAAGGGAGACAGATACGCAGTATTTT. Translated, it gives CASSAIAGRETDTQYF.

The genes are TRBV6-1 and TRBJ1-2, with D possibly matching TRBD1 (5 bases). Trimming pared 0 bases from V and 2 bases from J, leaving 13 bases between. The CDR3 totals 16 residues. CDR1 MNHNS and CDR2 SASEGT come from the germline V gene. The CDR3 loop reads CASSEALRAGNYGYTF. The DNA for the CDR3 is TGTGCCAGCAGTGAAGCGCTTCGGGCAGGGAACTATGGCTACACCTTC.